This T cell receptor (beta chain) was captured by sequencing in a study of T cell repertoires in cytomegalovirus infection. Overall study context: Public TCR beta signature analysis indicated the presence of both CMV infection and matching HLA type.

CDR1 is MGHRA, CDR2 YSYEKL, per germline. The CDR3 is 14 residues long. With 1 base removed from V and 7 bases from J, the gap between germline ends came to 13 bases. TCRdb reanalysed the reads using MiXCR and keeps one entry per CDR3 protein. This repertoire shows under 600,000 distinct CDR3 sequences, approximately 17% found once; its top ten account for 20% to 30%. The chain recombines TRBV4-1 with TRBJ2-5; D is perhaps TRBD1 or TRBD2 (5 bases each). Sequenced sample: CD8+ T cells from PBMCs. This receptor was taken from a human donor in good health (CMV status not recorded). Some clones in this sample may be carry-over from other donors' samples. CDR3 amino acids: CASSQGLGTRTQYF. CDR3 bases: TGCGCCAGCAGCCAAGGACTGGGGACCAGGACCCAGTACTTC.